What follows are 2 T cell receptor beta chains derived from one specimen sequenced in a study of breast tumors, draining lymph nodes, adjacent tissues. Samples came from axillary lymph nodes draining the breast cancer. Using its own MiXCR run on the multiplex PCR reads, TCRdb lists one record per CDR3 protein. The sample lists around 300,000 distinct CDR3 sequences; around 30% were seen once. The sequenced material came from axillary lymph node tissue. Receptor source: a female donor with breast cancer. Some clones in this sample may be carry-over from other donors' samples.

This clonotype showed up many times. The rearrangement uses TRBV5-5 and TRBJ2-1, with D perhaps TRBD2 (6 bases). The CDR3 spans 19 residues. Germline CDR1 reads SGHKS; CDR2 reads YYEKEE (reference sequence). The V gene lost 0 bases and the J gene lost 7 bases, with 26 bases spanning the gap. CDR3 sequence (DNA): TGTGCCAGCAGCTTGGGCATGCTAGTGGGAGGACGACGACGAAATGAGCAGTTCTTC. Protein: CASSLGMLVGGRRRNEQFF.

As for this clonotype: Just one base apart from a much larger clone, this may be a read error. The chain has TRBV11-2 and TRBJ2-6, with TRBD1 as a possible D gene (6 bases). This CDR3 contains 20 residues. Germline V gene lookup returns CDR1 SGHAT and CDR2 FQNNGV. Written as DNA, the CDR3 is TGTGCCAGCAGCTTAGATAATGAATGGACAGCGAGCTCTGGGGCCGACGTCCTGACTTTC. This sequence encodes CASSLDNEWTASSGADVLTF. The entire variable domain, with the rest obtained from reference TRBV11-2 and TRBJ2-6, is as follows: EAGVAQSPRYKIIEKRQSVAFWCNPISGHATLYWYQQILGQGPKLLIQFQNNGVVDDSQLPKDRFSAERLKGVDSTLKIQPAKLEDSAVYLCASSLDNEWTASSGADVLTFGAGSRLTVL.